The 8 T cell receptor beta chains reported below all come from one sample, sequenced in a study of T cells in Graves' hyperthyroidism and ophthalmopathy. RNA transcripts served as the template for amplifying TCR beta CDR3 regions. TCR CDR3 regions were first amplified by RT-PCR with HTBI primers. TCRdb used MiXCR to reprocess the multiplex PCR reads, holding one entry per CDR3 protein. The sample lists a few hundred thousand distinct CDR3 sequences, approximately 13% occurring once. The sample consisted of blood. Every receptor here comes from a woman aged 40 to 50 with Graves' ophthalmopathy.

This chain links TRBV5-1 with TRBJ2-1; 8 positions agree with TRBD1. From germline, CDR1 is SGHRS and CDR2 YFSETQ. The CDR3 is 16 residues long. V shed 0 bases, J shed 9 bases, and the junction held 11 bases outside the gene matches. Written as DNA, the CDR3 is TGCGCCAGCAGCTTGGCTGTGACAGGGGCCCCTGGTGAGCAGTTCTTC. This translates into CASSLAVTGAPGEQFF.

This clonotype was picked up many times. The chain uses TRBV4-1 and TRBJ2-7, with TRBD1 matching over 12 bases. Losses at the gene ends were 4 bases for V and 6 bases for J; bases not matched to a gene: 4. The CDR3 runs 14 residues. Germline lookup yields CDR1 MGHRA and CDR2 YSYEKL. The CDR3 protein is CASSPGQGASEQYF. DNA for the CDR3: TGCGCCAGCAGCCCGGGACAGGGGGCGAGCGAGCAGTACTTC.

This clonotype was recorded at least ten times. The gene calls are TRBV4-2 and TRBJ2-7; D may be TRBD1 (5 bases). CDR1 LGHNA and CDR2 YNFKEQ come from the germline V gene. The length of the CDR3 is 14 residues. V shed 1 base and J shed 1 base, with 8 bases lying between them. The CDR3 bases are TGTGCCAGCAGCCAAGTGGCAGGGTCCTACGAGCAGTACTTC. This sequence encodes CASSQVAGSYEQYF.

This chain uses TRBV13 with TRBJ2-3; a weak D match, TRBD2 (5 bases). V lost 3 bases to trimming and J lost 3 bases, with 10 bases between them. This CDR3 has 14 amino acids. The germline V gene has CDR1 PRHDT and CDR2 FYEKMQ (reference sequence). The CDR3, as DNA: TGTGCCAGCAGCTTCCGAGGAGGTACAGATACGCAGTATTTT. Translation: CASSFRGGTDTQYF.

This clonotype was observed many times. The CDR3 coding sequence is TGTGCCAGCAGTGAATCCAGGGTTTCACCCCTCCACTTT. It specifies CASSESRVSPLHF. The rearrangement joins TRBV6-1 to TRBJ1-6, with D tentatively TRBD1 (5 bases). The CDR3 is made up of 13 amino acids. V lost 2 bases and J lost 9, with 8 bases in between. CDR1 MNHNS and CDR2 SASEGT come from the germline V gene.

This chain connects TRBV20-1 to TRBJ1-2; D gene unclear. Germline values: CDR1 DFQATT, CDR2 SNEGSKA (reference sequence). The V gene lost 0 bases and the J gene lost 2 bases, with 13 bases spanning the gap. This CDR3 comprises 15 residues. The CDR3 nucleotides read TGCAGTGCTAGAGATCAGAGGGTTGTCAACTATGGCTACACCTTC. The encoded protein is CSARDQRVVNYGYTF.

This clonotype was picked up many times. This chain connects TRBV7-2 to TRBJ1-2, with 8 bases identical to TRBD1. V shed 6 bases, J shed 2 bases, and the junction held 5 bases outside the gene matches. The germline V gene has CDR1 SGHTA and CDR2 FQGNSA. The CDR3 is 14 amino acids. The CDR3 spells CASSRTGGNYGYTF. The CDR3 nucleotides are TGTGCCAGCAGTAGAACAGGGGGGAACTATGGCTACACCTTC.

This chain connects TRBV12-5 to TRBJ2-2; D possibly matches TRBD1 or TRBD2 (7 bases each). The CDR3 extends over 14 amino acids. Trimming shortened V by 2 bases and J by 9 bases, and 13 bases separated the two germline ends. The germline CDR1 and CDR2 sequences are LGHNT and FRNRAP. The CDR3 loop is CASGLIRGGRELFF. In nucleotides, the CDR3 is TGTGCTAGTGGTTTGATCAGGGGGGGACGGGAGCTGTTTTTT.